These T cell receptor beta chains were read from a single sample in a study of blood T cell repertoires in COVID-19. The method was immunoSEQ multiplex PCR; TCRdb's version includes in-frame clones alone and lacks a portion of them. In the table there are 130,000 or so clones, 82% of which are singletons. Input material: peripheral blood. The origin of the receptors is a woman in her 70s with acute or convalescent COVID-19. CDR3s include the opening cysteine and the closing phenylalanine or tryptophan. D genes are given only for firm matches. The listing skips clone size in some rows; elsewhere it reads once, few, many or a size class.

v_call: TRBV6-5
clone_size: .
j_call: TRBJ1-2
d_call: .
cdr3_aa: CASSLSTANYGYTF
cdr3_nt: TGTGCCAGCAGTCTAAGTACAGCTAACTATGGCTACACCTTC

v_call: TRBV6-1
clone_size: medium-sized
j_call: TRBJ2-7
d_call: .
cdr3_aa: CASSDQGLGSYEQYF
cdr3_nt: TGTGCCAGCAGTGATCAGGGGTTAGGCTCCTACGAGCAGTACTTC

v_call: TRBV13
clone_size: .
j_call: TRBJ1-1
d_call: .
cdr3_aa: CASSLGRGSAFF
cdr3_nt: TGTGCCAGCAGCTTAGGGCGGGGGTCGGCTTTCTTT

v_call: TRBV5-1
clone_size: .
j_call: TRBJ1-1
d_call: .
cdr3_aa: CASSLAGTMNTEAFF
cdr3_nt: TGCGCCAGCAGCTTGGCCGGGACAATGAACACTGAAGCTTTCTTT

v_call: TRBV24-1
clone_size: .
j_call: TRBJ2-2
d_call: .
cdr3_aa: CATSEVLGGTGELFF
cdr3_nt: TGTGCCACCAGTGAAGTCCTAGGGGGTACCGGGGAGCTGTTTTTT

v_call: TRBV6-6
clone_size: .
j_call: TRBJ2-1
d_call: TRBD2
cdr3_aa: CASSVAGGRYNEQFF
cdr3_nt: TGTGCCAGCAGTGTGGCGGGGGGCCGCTACAATGAGCAGTTCTTC

v_call: TRBV7-8
clone_size: .
j_call: TRBJ2-4
d_call: TRBD2
cdr3_aa: CASSLLAGGPSKNIQYF
cdr3_nt: TGTGCCAGCAGCTTACTAGCGGGGGGGCCGTCCAAAAACATTCAGTACTTC

v_call: TRBV4-1
clone_size: few
j_call: TRBJ1-1
d_call: TRBD1
cdr3_aa: CASSQDPETGDMMNTEAFF
cdr3_nt: TGCGCCAGCAGCCAAGATCCCGAGACAGGGGATATGATGAACACTGAAGCTTTCTTT

v_call: TRBV5-5
clone_size: .
j_call: TRBJ1-2
d_call: .
cdr3_aa: CASSFDSIYGYTF
cdr3_nt: TGTGCCAGCAGCTTCGACAGCATCTATGGCTACACCTTC

v_call: TRBV10-2
clone_size: few
j_call: TRBJ1-1
d_call: TRBD1
cdr3_aa: CATGQGGTEAFF
cdr3_nt: TGCGCCACTGGACAGGGTGGCACTGAAGCTTTCTTT

v_call: TRBV21-1
clone_size: .
j_call: TRBJ1-2
d_call: .
cdr3_aa: CASSKGGYYGYTF
cdr3_nt: TGTGCCAGCAGCAAGGGGGGATACTATGGCTACACCTTC

v_call: TRBV19
clone_size: .
j_call: TRBJ2-1
d_call: TRBD2
cdr3_aa: CASSPRRLAGGRSSYNEQFF
cdr3_nt: TGTGCCAGTAGTCCCCGACGACTAGCGGGGGGTCGGAGCTCCTACAATGAGCAGTTCTTC

v_call: TRBV6-4
clone_size: .
j_call: TRBJ2-2
d_call: .
cdr3_aa: CAKPTVGGGELFF
cdr3_nt: TGTGCCAAACCGACAGTAGGCGGCGGGGAGCTGTTTTTT

v_call: TRBV5-8
clone_size: .
j_call: TRBJ2-5
d_call: .
cdr3_aa: CASSVVRGRETQYF
cdr3_nt: TGTGCCAGCAGCGTCGTCAGGGGACGAGAGACCCAGTACTTC

v_call: TRBV5-1
clone_size: .
j_call: TRBJ2-2
d_call: TRBD1
cdr3_aa: CASSGSGTGTTGELFF
cdr3_nt: TGCGCCAGCAGCGGCTCCGGGACAGGAACCACCGGGGAGCTGTTTTTT

v_call: TRBV5-4
clone_size: .
j_call: TRBJ2-5
d_call: TRBD2
cdr3_aa: CASSWVAGDLQETQYF
cdr3_nt: TGTGCCAGCAGCTGGGTTGCGGGGGACCTCCAAGAGACCCAGTACTTC

v_call: TRBV2
clone_size: .
j_call: TRBJ1-5
d_call: .
cdr3_aa: CASSDPLYSNQPQHF
cdr3_nt: TGTGCCAGCAGTGATCCTCTTTATAGCAATCAGCCCCAGCATTTT

v_call: TRBV7-9
clone_size: .
j_call: TRBJ1-1
d_call: .
cdr3_aa: CASSFSGGGDTEAFF
cdr3_nt: TGTGCCAGCAGCTTTTCGGGGGGAGGTGACACTGAAGCTTTCTTT

v_call: TRBV19
clone_size: .
j_call: TRBJ2-7
d_call: .
cdr3_aa: CASSRDTSYEQYF
cdr3_nt: TGTGCCAGTAGTCGGGACACGAGCTACGAGCAGTACTTC

v_call: TRBV19
clone_size: .
j_call: TRBJ2-5
d_call: TRBD2
cdr3_aa: CASSIWTSRETQYF
cdr3_nt: TGTGCCAGTAGTATCTGGACTAGCCGAGAGACCCAGTACTTC